The present entry profiles one T cell receptor (beta chain) with its context. This clonotype was detected a few times. There is no known antigen for this receptor. No quality values exist for individual bases; no much larger clone is one base distant. Compared with germline, V lacks 8 bases and J lacks 5 bases; bases without a gene match: 3. The CDR3 starts with the cysteine, ends with the phenylalanine, and has 13 residues. The sequence is cut down to CDR3 DNA, 39 bases in frame from base 1. The germline V gene (reference sequence) provides CDR1 MNHEY and CDR2 SMNVEV. Donors were a few dozen systemically healthy Caucasian individuals from Russia aged roughly 6 to 90 years. Each donor gave 9 to 10 milliliters of peripheral blood, collected into EDTA-treated Vacutainer tubes. Ficoll-Paque density-gradient centrifugation was used to isolate PBMCs, with at least 6.5 million per sample. Trizol reagent was used to extract total RNA from PBMCs, with at least 6 micrograms per sample. For every donor, flow cytometry on a PBMC aliquot measured the percentage of naive CD45RAhigh/CD27high T cells.

These data belong to a study of blood T cells in healthy people across ages (dated by TCRdb to between 2014 and 2016). Some background on the complete study: Template switching captured roughly one uniquely barcoded TCR beta cDNA molecule per two T cells in model experiments. To track age-related changes in TCR beta repertoire diversity, the study relied on deep sequencing normalized with unique cDNA molecular identifiers. The donors were divided into four age groups: young (average around 16 years), middle-aged (approximately 42), aged (62) and long-lived (about 79). The study analyzed two additional independent replicas of 1 million unique cDNA reads from the same blood draw for two donors, one aged 18 to 30 and one aged 80 or older. Paper-wide results and their limitations: Bulk unsorted PBMC profiling prevented conclusive comparison of naive and antigen-experienced compartments. Donor CMV infection status was unknown, potentially confounding age-related changes in expanded clonotypes. Compared with the aged group, the long-lived group had more naive CD4+ T cells, fewer expanded clones and increased TCR diversity, suggesting age selection. The percentage of naive T cells measured by flow cytometry correlated strongly with observed TCR beta diversity. Total diversity estimates from one million sequenced T cells were considered lower bounds and underestimates. As age increased, observed TCR beta diversity per million T cells dropped in a roughly linear way, and a significant reduction was already evident by age roughly 36.

The library was obtained by 5' RACE. The sample was run on an Illumina HiSeq 2500. A second PCR of about 6 to 11 cycles was performed with a sample-barcoded 5' primer and a J-beta primer mix. A template-switch 5' adaptor carrying 12 random nucleotides introduced a unique molecular identifier onto each TCR beta cDNA molecule. Each sample yielded at least 3 million CDR3-containing paired-end reads. All of the RNA was converted into first-strand cDNA using the Mint cDNA synthesis kit, with a TRBC-specific oligonucleotide serving as the primer. All cDNA was treated with uracil-DNA glycosylase and then went through a first 18-cycle PCR with the universal primers M1SS and BC2_uni_R. The source study handled its data this way. For normalization, 1 million high-quality reads were randomly selected from each sample, with every read carrying a distinct molecular identifier. Reads sharing molecular identifiers were discarded rather than binned into consensus sequences. MiTCR, with a Q25 quality threshold and the strictest error-elimination algorithm, was used for CDR3 identification, clonotype clustering and error correction. A nonparametric unseen species model using Euler transformation provided a lower-bound estimate of total TCR beta diversity. TCRdb handled the public reads itself, with Q25 trimming in fastp and clone calling in MiXCR, and kept productive beta chains. All rows with the same CDR3 protein become a single entry with the most common DNA and genes. The V and J calls were not made by the authors but by TCRdb's processing. Recorded for this sample are about 760,000 distinct CDR3 sequences; about 25% of them occurred a single time. More than 8% of the sample is held by the ten biggest clonotypes.

This same sample was also part of a study on T cells of mothers and their children. As that second paper reports: The donors were nine systemically healthy Caucasian individuals, made up of three mothers and their six children. cDNA synthesis consumed the entire amount of extracted RNA, loaded at roughly 1.5 ug RNA in each 15 ul reaction. In the second PCR, the M1S primer introduced both the sample barcodes and 2-4 random nucleotides. Each mother yielded over 8.5 million TCR beta CDR3 reads and each child 2.5 million to 3 million reads. In both related and unrelated pairs, thymic selection shapes the output of TCR recombination in a similar way, with inherited differences having only a minor effect. Related mother-child pairs always showed normalized repertoire overlap that was slightly higher than in unrelated mother-child pairs, though the difference was never significant. No persistent microchimeric T cell clones were found, with a detection sensitivity of approximately 100 clones per million clonotypes. To look for features that set related mother-child pairs apart from unrelated individuals, the researchers ran deep NGS to compare the TCR beta repertoires of mothers and children. The mean age was approximately 41 +/- 4 years for the mothers and around 10 +/- 4 years for the children. After adapter ligation was performed with NEBNext reagents, the libraries were sequenced on an Illumina HiSeq 2000 with 100+100 nt paired-end reads. To prevent cross-contamination, the mother and child libraries were prepared a month apart and were sequenced in separate runs. Each donor had between roughly 450,000 and 2,300,000 distinct TCR beta clonotypes identified. Naive TCR beta clonotypes were estimated from low-frequency clonotypes matched to each donor's FACS-determined naive share, without sorting.

The clonotype originates from a boy younger than 18 in good health. The material sequenced was blood. The chain is assembled from TRBV27 and TRBJ2-2, with 9 central nucleotides matching TRBD1. The encoded CDR3 is CASGTGSTGELFF. The DNA is TGTGCCAGCGGGACAGGGTCTACCGGGGAGCTGTTTTTT.